This T cell receptor beta chain appears in the sequencing data of a study of shared clonotypes between healthy human individuals. Findings and caveats of the study: Incompleteness in sorted-subset sequencing, despite large depth, was shown by rarefaction.

The V gene's germline CDR1 is MDHEN and CDR2 SYDVKM. The CDR3 has 15 residues. Losses at the gene ends were 2 bases for V and 2 bases for J; bases not matched to a gene: 5. Repertoires were generated with immunoSEQ multiplex PCR, while TCRdb's copy carries only in-frame clones and drops some. The sample includes approximately 2.4 million clones, 90% to 96% seen only once; the top ten take around 0.13%. Note on this clone: The antigen remains undetermined.

The specimen sequenced was naive CD4+ T cells sorted from blood. Subset noted: CD45RA+ positively selected. The clonotype was recovered from a young man in good health. The genes are TRBV28 and TRBJ1-2, with 7 bases lining up with TRBD1. The CDR3 DNA sequence: TGTGCCAGCAGTTTACAGGGGACAGCCAACTATGGCTACACCTTC. Protein sequence: CASSLQGTANYGYTF.